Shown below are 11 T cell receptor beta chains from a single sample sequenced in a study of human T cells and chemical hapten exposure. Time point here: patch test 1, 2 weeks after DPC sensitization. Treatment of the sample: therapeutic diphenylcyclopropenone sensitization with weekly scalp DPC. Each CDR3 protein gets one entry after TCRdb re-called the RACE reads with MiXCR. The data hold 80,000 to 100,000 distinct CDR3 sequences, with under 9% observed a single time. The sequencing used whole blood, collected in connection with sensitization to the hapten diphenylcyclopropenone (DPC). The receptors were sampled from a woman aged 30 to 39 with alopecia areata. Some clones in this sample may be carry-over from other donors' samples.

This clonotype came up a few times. The CDR3 nucleotides are TGTGCCAGCAGGTTACTAGTTATTGCCTACGAGCAGTACTTC. As protein: CASRLLVIAYEQYF. This chain links TRBV6-5 with TRBJ2-7, with a tentative D call TRBD2 (5 bases). The V gene lost 6 bases and the J gene lost 2 bases, with 14 bases spanning the gap. CDR3 length: 14 residues. From germline, CDR1 is MNHEY and CDR2 SVGAGI.

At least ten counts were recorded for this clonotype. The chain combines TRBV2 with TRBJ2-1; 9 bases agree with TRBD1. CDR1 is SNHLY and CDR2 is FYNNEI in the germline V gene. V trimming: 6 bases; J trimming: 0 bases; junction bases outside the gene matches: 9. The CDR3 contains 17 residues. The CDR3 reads CASRLLGQGSSYNEQFF. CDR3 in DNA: TGTGCCAGCAGATTACTCGGACAGGGGAGCTCCTACAATGAGCAGTTCTTC.

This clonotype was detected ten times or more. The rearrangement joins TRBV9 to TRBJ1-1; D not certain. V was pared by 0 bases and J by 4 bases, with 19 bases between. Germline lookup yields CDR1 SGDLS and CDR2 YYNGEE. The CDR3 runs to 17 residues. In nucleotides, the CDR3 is TGTGCCAGCAGCGTAGTCCCCCCAGACATCGGTGGCACTGAAGCTTTCTTT. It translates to CASSVVPPDIGGTEAFF.

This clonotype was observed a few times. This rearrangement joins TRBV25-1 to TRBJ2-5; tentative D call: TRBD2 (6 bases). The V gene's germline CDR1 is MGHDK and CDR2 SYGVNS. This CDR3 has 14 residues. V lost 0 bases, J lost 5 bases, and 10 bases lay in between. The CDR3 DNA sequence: TGTGCCAGCAGTGAATACCGGGGGTCGGAGACCCAGTACTTC. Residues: CASSEYRGSETQYF.

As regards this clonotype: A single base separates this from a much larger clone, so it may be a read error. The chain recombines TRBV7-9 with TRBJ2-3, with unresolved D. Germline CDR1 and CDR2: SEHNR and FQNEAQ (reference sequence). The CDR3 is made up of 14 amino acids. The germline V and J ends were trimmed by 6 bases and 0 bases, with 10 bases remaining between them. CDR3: CASRGKGSTDTQYF. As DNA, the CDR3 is TGTGCCAGCAGAGGGAAAGGGAGCACAGATACGCAGTATTTT.

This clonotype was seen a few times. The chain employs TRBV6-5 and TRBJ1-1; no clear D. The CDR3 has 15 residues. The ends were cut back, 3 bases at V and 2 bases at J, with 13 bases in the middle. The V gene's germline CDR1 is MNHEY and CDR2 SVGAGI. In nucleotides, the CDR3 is TGTGCCAGCAGTTATACTCGGACGAGTAACACTGAAGCTTTCTTT. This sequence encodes CASSYTRTSNTEAFF.

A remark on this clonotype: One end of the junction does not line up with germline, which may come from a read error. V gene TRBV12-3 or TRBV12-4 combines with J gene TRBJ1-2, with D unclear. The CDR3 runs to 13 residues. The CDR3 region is CASTPGLGSPAWF. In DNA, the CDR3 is TGTGCCAGCACCCCTGGATTAGGGTCCCCCGCCTGGTTC.

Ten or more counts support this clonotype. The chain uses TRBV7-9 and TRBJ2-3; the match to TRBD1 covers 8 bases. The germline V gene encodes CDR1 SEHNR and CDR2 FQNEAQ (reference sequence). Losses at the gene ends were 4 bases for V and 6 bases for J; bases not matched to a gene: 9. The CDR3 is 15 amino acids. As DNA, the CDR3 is TGTGCCAGCAGCTCAGGACAGGGCGAGTTGGATACGCAGTATTTT. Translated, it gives CASSSGQGELDTQYF.

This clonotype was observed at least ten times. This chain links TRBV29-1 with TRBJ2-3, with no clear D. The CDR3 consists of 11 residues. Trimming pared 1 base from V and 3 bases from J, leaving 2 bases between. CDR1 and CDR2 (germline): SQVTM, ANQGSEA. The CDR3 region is CSVEGTDTQYF. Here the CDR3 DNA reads TGCAGCGTTGAAGGGACAGATACGCAGTATTTT.

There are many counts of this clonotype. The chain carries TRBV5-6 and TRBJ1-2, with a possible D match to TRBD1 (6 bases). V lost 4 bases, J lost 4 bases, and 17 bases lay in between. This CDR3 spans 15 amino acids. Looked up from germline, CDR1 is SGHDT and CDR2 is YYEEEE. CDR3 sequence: CASSLLTGMAYGYTF. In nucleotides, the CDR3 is TGTGCCAGCAGCCTACTCACAGGGATGGCCTATGGCTACACCTTC.

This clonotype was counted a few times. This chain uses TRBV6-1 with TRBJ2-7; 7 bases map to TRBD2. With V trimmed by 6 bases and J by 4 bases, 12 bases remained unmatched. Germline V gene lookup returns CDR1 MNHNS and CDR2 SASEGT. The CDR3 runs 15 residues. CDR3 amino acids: CASSAVVSGVYEQYF. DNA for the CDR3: TGTGCCAGCAGCGCTGTGGTAAGCGGGGTATACGAGCAGTACTTC.